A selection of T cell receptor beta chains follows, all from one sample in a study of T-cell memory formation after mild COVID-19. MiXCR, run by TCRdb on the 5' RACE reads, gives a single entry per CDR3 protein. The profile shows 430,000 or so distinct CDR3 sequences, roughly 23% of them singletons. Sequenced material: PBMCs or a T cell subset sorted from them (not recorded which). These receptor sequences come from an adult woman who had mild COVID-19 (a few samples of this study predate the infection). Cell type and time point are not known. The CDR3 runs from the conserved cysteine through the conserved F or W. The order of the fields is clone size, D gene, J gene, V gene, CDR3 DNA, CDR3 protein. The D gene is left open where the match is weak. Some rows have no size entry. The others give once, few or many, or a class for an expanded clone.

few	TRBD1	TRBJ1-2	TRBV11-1	TGTGCCAGCAGCTTTTACTCTGGCCAGGGGGCCGGTGGCTACACCTTC	CASSFYSGQGAGGYTF
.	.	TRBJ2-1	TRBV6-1	TGTGCCAGCAGTGAATTGGGGAACAATGAGCAGTTCTTC	CASSELGNNEQFF
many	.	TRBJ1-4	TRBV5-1	TGCGCCAGCAGCTGGGGAGACACGTTCCGGGGAGAAAAACTGTTTTTT	CASSWGDTFRGEKLFF
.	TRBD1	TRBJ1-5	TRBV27	TGTGCCAGCAGTTTAAACAGGGGTTTTAATCAGCCCCAGCATTTT	CASSLNRGFNQPQHF
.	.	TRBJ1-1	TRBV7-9	TGTGCCAGCAGCTTGACACAGGGGAACACTGAAGCTTTCTTT	CASSLTQGNTEAFF
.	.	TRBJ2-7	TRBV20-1	TGCAGTGCCTCACCCGGGACATACTCCTACGAGCAGTACTTC	CSASPGTYSYEQYF
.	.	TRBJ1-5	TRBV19	TGTGCCAGTAGTATAGCATTGGAACAGCCCCAGCATTTT	CASSIALEQPQHF
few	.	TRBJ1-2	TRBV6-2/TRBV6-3	TGTGCCAGCAGCCCTTCGGGCGGTGGCTACACCTTC	CASSPSGGGYTF
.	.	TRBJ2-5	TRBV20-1	TGCAGTGCTAGAGATGTGGGTTCGCGAAGGGAGGAGACCCAGTACTTC	CSARDVGSRREETQYF
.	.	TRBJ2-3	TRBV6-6	TGTGCCAGCAGTTACGGGTGGCGGGATACGCAGTATTTT	CASSYGWRDTQYF
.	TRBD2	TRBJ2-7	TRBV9	TGTGCCAGCAGCGTAGCTACCGGGGTAGCGGGGGAGTACGAGCAGTACTTC	CASSVATGVAGEYEQYF
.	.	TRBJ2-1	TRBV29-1	TGCAGCGCTTACTTTGGGAGTGAGCAGTTCTTC	CSAYFGSEQFF
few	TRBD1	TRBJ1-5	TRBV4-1	TGCGCCAGCAGCCAAGATGGGACAGGGTACAGCAATCAGCCCCAGCATTTT	CASSQDGTGYSNQPQHF
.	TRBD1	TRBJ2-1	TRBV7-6	TGTGCCAGCAGCCCAGGACAGGGGCCGGAGCAGTTCTTC	CASSPGQGPEQFF
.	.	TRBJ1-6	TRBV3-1	TGTGCCAGCAGCCAAGGCGGAAGCACTTTCCCCCTCCACTTT	CASSQGGSTFPLHF
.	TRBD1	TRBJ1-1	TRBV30	TGTGCCTGGAGTCTGAGGGGGCGCGTGGGCACTGAAGCTTTCTTT	CAWSLRGRVGTEAFF
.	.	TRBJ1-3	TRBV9	TGTGCCAGCAGCGTTAATCCCGGGGGGCAAACTGGAAACACCATATATTTT	CASSVNPGGQTGNTIYF
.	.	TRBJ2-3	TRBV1	TGCACCAGCAGCCAAGCGTCGAGTTTGCAGGAGGTGGGGGATACGCAGTATTTT	CTSSQASSLQEVGDTQYF
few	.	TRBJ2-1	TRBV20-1	TGCAGTGCTAGATCCCCCCGAGGGGTGTACAATGAGCAGTTCTTC	CSARSPRGVYNEQFF
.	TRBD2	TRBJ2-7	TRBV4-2	TGTGCCAGCAGCCTAGGACTAGCGGGGCTAAGAGGGGAGCAGTACTTC	CASSLGLAGLRGEQYF
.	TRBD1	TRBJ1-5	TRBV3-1	TGTGCCAGCAGCCCCTCGACAGGGTATCAGCCCCAGCATTTT	CASSPSTGYQPQHF
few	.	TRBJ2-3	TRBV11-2	TGTGCCAGCAGTCTAAATCCAGATACGCAGTATTTT	CASSLNPDTQYF
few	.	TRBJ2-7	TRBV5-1	TGCGCCAGCAGCTTGATACAGGGGACTTTCTACGAGCAGTACTTC	CASSLIQGTFYEQYF
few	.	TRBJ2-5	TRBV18	TGTGCCAGCTCACCACCGGTGGCAGCGAGGAGTAGGGAGACCCAGTACTTC	CASSPPVAARSRETQYF
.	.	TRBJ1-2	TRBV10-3	TGTGCCATCACCAACGAGAGGGGGGATGGCTACACCTTC	CAITNERGDGYTF
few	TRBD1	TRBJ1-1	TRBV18	TGTGCCACCACTTCAGGGGGAGGAACTGAAGCTTTCTTT	CATTSGGGTEAFF
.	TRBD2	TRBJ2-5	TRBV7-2	TGTGCCAGCAGCTTAGGGGGGGTTTTGAGCGGGAGTGGGACCCAGTACTTC	CASSLGGVLSGSGTQYF
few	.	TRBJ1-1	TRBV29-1	TGCAGCGCCGACCAGGAGATAAACACTGAAGCTTTCTTT	CSADQEINTEAFF
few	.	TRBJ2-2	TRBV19	TGTGCCAGTAGTAAGGGGAGCGGGGAGCTGTTTTTT	CASSKGSGELFF
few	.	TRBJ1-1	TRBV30	TGTGCCTGGAATTTGGAGAACACTGAAGCTTTCTTT	CAWNLENTEAFF
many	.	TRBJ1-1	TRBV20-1	TGCAGTGCTAGAACGGACAACACTGAAGCTTTCTTT	CSARTDNTEAFF
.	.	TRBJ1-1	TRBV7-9	TGTGCCAGCAGCTTAACAAGAACCAGAAGTGAAGCTTTCTTT	CASSLTRTRSEAFF
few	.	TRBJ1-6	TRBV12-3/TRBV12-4	TGTGCCAGCAGTTCCGGGACGACGAGTTCACCCCTCCACTTT	CASSSGTTSSPLHF
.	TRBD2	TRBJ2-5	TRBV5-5	TGTGCCAGCAGCTTGGTACTAGCGGGGGGGCAAGAGACCCAGTACTTC	CASSLVLAGGQETQYF
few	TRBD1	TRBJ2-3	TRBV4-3	TGCGCCAGCAGCCCGGACAGGGGGGACGCAGATACGCAGTATTTT	CASSPDRGDADTQYF
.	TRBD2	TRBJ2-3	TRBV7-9	TGTGCCAGCAGCTTCGGGACTAGCGGGAGTTACACAGATACGCAGTATTTT	CASSFGTSGSYTDTQYF
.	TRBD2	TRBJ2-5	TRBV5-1	TGCGCCAGCAGCTTGAGTGCTAGCGGGAGATGGGAGACCCAGTACTTC	CASSLSASGRWETQYF
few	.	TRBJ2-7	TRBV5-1	TGCGCCAGCAGCTTGGAGGGCAGGGGGGCCTACGAGCAGTACTTC	CASSLEGRGAYEQYF
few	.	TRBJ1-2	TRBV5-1	TGCGCCAGCAGCTTGGCCGACAGGCCCAACTATGGCTACACCTTC	CASSLADRPNYGYTF
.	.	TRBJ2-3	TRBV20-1	TGCAGTGTACGACTAGGGAGCACAGATACGCAGTATTTT	CSVRLGSTDTQYF
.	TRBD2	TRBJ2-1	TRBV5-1	TGCGCCAGCAGCGAGGCCAAAGGACTAGCGGGAGGGCCGCGAGAGCAGTTCTTC	CASSEAKGLAGGPREQFF
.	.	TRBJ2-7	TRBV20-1	TGCAGTGCTAGATCGGGACTCTCCTACGAGCAGTACTTC	CSARSGLSYEQYF
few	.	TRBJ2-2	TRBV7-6	TGTGCCAGCAATGCTTGGCGACAGAAGGGTGGCACCGGGGAGCTGTTTTTT	CASNAWRQKGGTGELFF
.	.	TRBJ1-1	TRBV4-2	TGTGCCAGCAGCCAAGCGGGCACGTTGAACACTGAAGCTTTCTTT	CASSQAGTLNTEAFF
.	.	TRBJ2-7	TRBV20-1	TGCAGTGCTAGCTGGGGCGAGCAGTACTTC	CSASWGEQYF
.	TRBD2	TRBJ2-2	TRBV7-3	TGTGCCAGCAGCTCCGGACTAGCGGGAGTTTCCGGGGAGCTGTTTTTT	CASSSGLAGVSGELFF